The 25 T cell receptor beta chains in this list originate from one sample, sequenced in a study of shared clonotypes between healthy human individuals. Clones were sequenced by immunoSEQ multiplex PCR, and TCRdb holds only the in-frame ones, with some missing. The table lists a few million clones, more than 80% of them singletons. The sample was naive CD4+ T cells sorted from blood. Specified subset: CD45RA+ positively selected. Source of these receptors: a man younger than 30 in good health.

This chain connects TRBV7-2 to TRBJ1-1, with D perhaps TRBD1 (6 bases). Looked up from germline, CDR1 is SGHTA and CDR2 is FQGNSA. V was cut by 1 base and J by 8 bases, with 11 bases left in between. The CDR3 extends over 13 amino acids. CDR3 DNA: TGTGCCAGCAGCTTAGTGGTTACAGGGGAAGCTTTCTTT. Residues: CASSLVVTGEAFF.

The genes are TRBV30 and TRBJ2-6; D gene ambiguous. The CDR3 has 13 amino acids. V was cut by 3 bases and J by 4 bases, with 7 bases left in between. CDR1 and CDR2 from the germline V gene are GTSNPN and SVGIG (reference sequence). The CDR3 here is CAWSYTGANVLTF. The DNA of the CDR3 is TGTGCCTGGAGCTATACCGGGGCCAACGTCCTGACTTTC.

The chain has TRBV9 and TRBJ2-2; 12 bases line up with TRBD2. The germline V gene encodes CDR1 SGDLS and CDR2 YYNGEE. Trimming removed 4 bases from V and 3 bases from J; junction bases left unmatched: 13. There are 19 residues in the CDR3. The CDR3 DNA sequence: TGTGCCAGCAGCCCCCTGGTCGCTAGCGGGGGGGGATACACCGGGGAGCTGTTTTTT. Translation gives CASSPLVASGGGYTGELFF.

This sequence joins TRBV5-1 and TRBJ2-5; 9 positions match TRBD1. The CDR3 consists of 14 residues. Looked up from germline, CDR1 is SGHRS and CDR2 is YFSETQ. The V gene end was trimmed by 5 bases and the J gene end by 5 bases; junction bases not matched to a gene: 7. The CDR3 protein is CASRIGTGRETQYF. The DNA of the CDR3 is TGCGCCAGCAGGATCGGGACAGGGAGGGAGACCCAGTACTTC.

V is TRBV19 and J is TRBJ2-3; D is unresolved. The V end was cut by 1 base, the J end by 1 base, with 9 bases between. Looked up from germline, CDR1 is LNHDA and CDR2 is SQIVND (reference sequence). The CDR3 consists of 15 residues. As DNA, the CDR3 is TGTGCCAGTAGTATAGCGAGTAGTCGCACAGATACGCAGTATTTT. Residues: CASSIASSRTDTQYF.

The V and J genes are TRBV5-1 and TRBJ2-1, with 9 positions matching TRBD2. The CDR3 covers 15 residues. Germline CDR1 reads SGHRS; CDR2 reads YFSETQ. Trimming took 0 bases from V and 8 from J; bases not matched to a gene: 6. The CDR3 DNA follows: TGCGCCAGCAGCTTGGTTAGCGGGAGCTTAGATGAGCAGTTCTTC. Its translation: CASSLVSGSLDEQFF.

This chain connects TRBV4-1 to TRBJ2-3; D not resolved. Trimming removed 4 bases from V and 8 bases from J, with 16 bases in between. The CDR3 has 14 residues. Germline CDR1 is MGHRA and CDR2 is YSYEKL. CDR3 nucleotide sequence: TGCGCCAGCAGCCTCCCTGGTACTACTGGTACGCAGTATTTT. Protein: CASSLPGTTGTQYF.

The chain couples TRBV4-1 to TRBJ1-3, with 11 bases lining up with TRBD1. CDR3 length: 15 amino acids. J lost 1 base, V lost 5 bases, and 1 base had no gene match. CDR1 and CDR2 from the germline V gene are MGHRA and YSYEKL. The CDR3 reads CASSRDRGSGNTIYF. In DNA form, the CDR3 reads TGCGCCAGCAGCAGGGACAGGGGGTCTGGAAACACCATATATTTT.

V is TRBV9 and J is TRBJ2-3; 9 bases line up with TRBD2. The J segment lost 1 base and the V segment lost 1 base, leaving 10 bases of the junction unmatched. The germline gives CDR1 SGDLS, CDR2 YYNGEE. The CDR3 covers 18 residues. CDR3 protein: CASSVQGGGAFGTDTQYF. CDR3 nucleotides: TGTGCCAGCAGCGTACAAGGCGGGGGGGCGTTCGGCACAGATACGCAGTATTTT.

The rearrangement links TRBV2 to TRBJ2-7; 8 nucleotides align to TRBD2. Looked up from germline, CDR1 is SNHLY and CDR2 is FYNNEI. CDR3 size: 13 residues. The V segment lost 8 bases and the J segment 6 bases; nucleotides outside the gene matches: 9. CDR3: CASEGLGFSEQYF. The CDR3 DNA reads as TGTGCCAGCGAGGGACTAGGTTTCTCCGAGCAGTACTTC.

This rearrangement joins TRBV10-3 to TRBJ1-1, with D perhaps TRBD1 (6 bases). Germline assignment: CDR1 ENHRY and CDR2 SYGVKD. Trimming shortened V by 6 bases and J by 1 base, and 12 bases separated the two germline ends. The CDR3 contains 14 residues. CDR3 region: CAISRTDSNTEAFF. CDR3 nucleotide sequence: TGTGCCATCAGCAGGACAGACTCGAACACTGAAGCTTTCTTT.

J is TRBJ2-2 and V is TRBV19; D is unclear. The CDR3 runs to 13 residues. Trimming cost V 5 bases and J 3 bases, with 7 bases left between them. Germline V gene data show CDR1 as LNHDA and CDR2 as SQIVND (reference sequence). This chain's CDR3 is CASSAIHTGELFF. In DNA form, the CDR3 reads TGTGCCAGTAGTGCTATACACACCGGGGAGCTGTTTTTT.

The rearrangement uses TRBV9 and TRBJ1-5, with no clear D. Looked up from germline, CDR1 is SGDLS and CDR2 is YYNGEE. The CDR3 extends over 15 amino acids. Trimming left V 7 bases short and J 3 bases short, with 17 bases between. The CDR3 sequence: CASSEGLDYNQPQHF. CDR3 nucleotide sequence: TGTGCCAGCTCGGAGGGCTTGGATTACAATCAGCCCCAGCATTTT.

A word on this clone: Other DNA sequences in this sample translate to the same CDR3. This chain joins TRBV28 and TRBJ1-2, with a weak D call TRBD1 (5 bases). Trimming removed 3 bases from V and 5 bases from J, with 10 bases in between. CDR3 length: 13 amino acids. In germline, CDR1 is MDHEN, CDR2 SYDVKM. The CDR3 DNA is TGTGCCAGCAGTTTGTCTGGGACTTATGGCTACACCTTC. Protein product: CASSLSGTYGYTF.

For this clone: At the DNA level, this CDR3 is encoded by other sequences in the same sample as well. The chain is built from TRBV9 and TRBJ2-2, with TRBD2 as a possible D gene (6 bases). The germline V and J ends were trimmed by 0 bases and 0 bases, with 9 bases remaining between them. This CDR3 has 16 residues. CDR1 and CDR2 (germline): SGDLS, YYNGEE. This CDR3 is CASSVDGGANTGELFF. The DNA for the CDR3 is TGTGCCAGCAGCGTAGACGGCGGGGCGAACACCGGGGAGCTGTTTTTT. Full variable domain (outside the CDR3, taken from reference TRBV9 and TRBJ2-2): DSGVTQTPKHLITATGQRVTLRCSPRSGDLSVYWYQQSLDQGLQFLIQYYNGEERAKGNILERFSAQQFPDLHSELNLSSLELGDSALYFCASSVDGGANTGELFFGEGSRLTVL.

The chain uses TRBV5-1 and TRBJ2-2; TRBD1 matches 8 bases. CDR3 length equals 15 residues. V was pared by 5 bases and J by 1 base, with 4 bases of the junction left unmatched. Germline V lookup: CDR1 SGHRS, CDR2 YFSETQ. The CDR3 coding sequence is TGCGCCAGCAGATCGGGACAGGAGAACACCGGGGAGCTGTTTTTT. It is translated as CASRSGQENTGELFF.

CDR3 in DNA: TGTGCCAGCAGCATTCTAGCGGGAACATCCACAGATACGCAGTATTTT. This translates into CASSILAGTSTDTQYF. The chain is built from TRBV13 and TRBJ2-3; the match to TRBD2 covers 9 bases. The CDR3 length is 16 residues. CDR1 and CDR2 (germline): PRHDT, FYEKMQ (reference sequence). Trimming cost V 5 bases and J 2 bases; bases outside gene matches: 8.

V gene TRBV10-2 combines with J gene TRBJ1-4, with TRBD1 matching 9 bases. Germline loops: CDR1 WSHSY, CDR2 SAAADI. The length of the CDR3 is 15 residues. V was clipped by 5 bases and J by 7 bases; unmatched bases: 8. The CDR3 sequence is CASSTAGTGPEKLFF. The CDR3 nucleotides read TGCGCCAGCAGTACCGCCGGGACAGGGCCTGAAAAACTGTTTTTT.

V and J are TRBV6-1 and TRBJ1-1, with D possibly being TRBD1 (6 bases). Trimming shortened V by 5 bases and J by 5 bases, and 15 bases separated the two germline ends. The germline V gene encodes CDR1 MNHNS and CDR2 SASEGT. The CDR3 covers 14 residues. The CDR3 protein is CASSLDSFLTEAFF. The CDR3 region has the DNA TGTGCCAGCAGTCTGGACAGCTTTTTAACTGAAGCTTTCTTT.

The J gene is TRBJ2-1, the V gene TRBV11-2, with D hard to call. Germline assignment: CDR1 SGHAT and CDR2 FQNNGV. V lost 1 base to trimming and J lost 10 bases, with 11 bases between them. The CDR3 length is 13 residues. CDR3 residues: CASSLVVSREQFF. In DNA, the CDR3 is TGTGCCAGCAGCTTAGTTGTGTCAAGAGAGCAGTTCTTC.

The rearrangement uses TRBV20-1 and TRBJ1-1, with no clear D. Per the germline V gene, CDR1 is DFQATT and CDR2 is SNEGSKA (reference sequence). The CDR3 is 11 residues long. The V end lost 7 bases, the J end lost 4 bases, and 10 bases lay between the germline ends. The CDR3 sequence: CSVGGITEAFF. The CDR3 bases are TGCAGTGTAGGAGGGATCACTGAAGCTTTCTTT.

The CDR3 loop is CASRTFSGWEYF. Written as DNA, the CDR3 is TGTGCCAGCAGGACATTTAGCGGTTGGGAGTACTTC. This chain links TRBV5-6 with TRBJ2-7, with a weak D call TRBD2 (6 bases). V was cut by 5 bases and J by 11 bases, with 17 bases left in between. Germline assignment: CDR1 SGHDT and CDR2 YYEEEE. There are 12 residues in the CDR3.

The chain recombines TRBV19 with TRBJ1-1; no clear D gene. CDR1 and CDR2 from the germline V gene are LNHDA and SQIVND (reference sequence). V lost 8 bases, J lost 1 base, and 14 bases lay in between. CDR3 length: 14 residues. The CDR3, as DNA: TGTGCCAGTGTATTAGGTTTTGGGAACACTGAAGCTTTCTTT. It yields the protein CASVLGFGNTEAFF. The whole variable domain, remainder taken from reference TRBV19 and TRBJ1-1, is DGGITQSPKYLFRKEGQNVTLSCEQNLNHDAMYWYRQDPGQGLRLIYYSQIVNDFQKGDIAEGYSVSREKKESFPLTVTSAQKNPTAFYLCASVLGFGNTEAFFGQGTRLTVV.

A remark on this clone: Distinct nucleotide sequences in the sample also encode this CDR3. The gene calls are TRBV6-5 and TRBJ2-3; unclear D gene. V gave up 5 bases and J gave up 4 bases, with 10 bases separating them. Germline CDR1 is MNHEY and CDR2 is SVGAGI. The CDR3 sequence is 13 residues long. CDR3 sequence reads: CASSTPGADTQYF. The CDR3 DNA reads TGTGCCAGCAGTACCCCGGGCGCAGATACGCAGTATTTT.

Details on this clone: Its ends do not fully match the called genes, so a read error is possible. This sequence joins TRBV7-7 and TRBJ2-5; TRBD2 matches at 8 bases. The CDR3 has 16 amino acids. Germline V gene lookup returns CDR1 SSHAT and CDR2 FNYEAQ (reference sequence). The CDR3 loop is CASSLGLAGLQETQYF. In nucleotides, the CDR3 is TGTGCTAGCAGCTTAGGGCTAGCGGGCCTACAAGAGACCCAGTACTTC.